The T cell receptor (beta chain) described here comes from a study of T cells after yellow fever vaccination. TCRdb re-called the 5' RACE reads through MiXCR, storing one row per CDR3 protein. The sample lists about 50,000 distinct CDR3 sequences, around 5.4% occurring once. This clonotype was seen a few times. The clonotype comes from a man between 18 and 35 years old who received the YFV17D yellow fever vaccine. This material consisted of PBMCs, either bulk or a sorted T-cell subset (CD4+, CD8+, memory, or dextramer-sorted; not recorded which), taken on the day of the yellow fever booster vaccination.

In DNA, the CDR3 is TGTGCCATCAGTGTCGTAGGAGAGACCCAGTACTTC. Its translation is CAISVVGETQYF. The genes are TRBV10-3 and TRBJ2-5, with unresolved D. The CDR3 extends over 12 amino acids. Trimming pared 4 bases from V and 4 bases from J, leaving 7 bases between. In germline, CDR1 is ENHRY, CDR2 SYGVKD.